Following are 6 T cell receptor beta chains from one sample sequenced in a study of CD8+CD57+ T cells in acquired aplastic anemia. Genomic DNA served as template for TCR beta VDJ and CDR3 profiling. From the reads, TCRdb called clonotypes with MiXCR, one entry per CDR3 protein. Among about 180,000 distinct CDR3 sequences listed, approximately 45% were seen once. Specimen: sorted CD4+, CD8+, or CD8+CD57+ T cells (not recorded which) from PBMCs. The receptors derive from a human donor in good health.

The genes are TRBV20-1 and TRBJ2-3; TRBD2 agrees at 11 bases. This CDR3 is built from 18 residues. Looked up from germline, CDR1 is DFQATT and CDR2 is SNEGSKA (reference sequence). V lost 1 base and J lost 0; bases outside the gene matches: 9. CDR3 bases: TGCAGTGCTAGAGGACTAGCGGGGCAGGGGGATAGCACAGATACGCAGTATTTT. The encoded protein is CSARGLAGQGDSTDTQYF.

J is TRBJ2-7 and V is TRBV10-3, with TRBD2 as a possible D gene (5 bases). The ends were cut back, 0 bases at V and 7 bases at J, with 10 bases in the middle. Germline CDR1 ENHRY, CDR2 SYGVKD. The CDR3 is 13 amino acids. CDR3 coding DNA: TGTGCCATCAGTGAGTCGCCTTCGGGAGAGCAGTACTTC. It yields the protein CAISESPSGEQYF.

The V and J genes are TRBV19 and TRBJ2-3, with D hard to call. This CDR3 is 15 amino acids long. V lost 1 base and J 4 bases, leaving 12 bases between the germline ends. Germline loops: CDR1 LNHDA, CDR2 SQIVND (reference sequence). For the CDR3, the DNA is TGTGCCAGTAGTATAGGGGATGGTGCCTCAGATACGCAGTATTTT. Translated: CASSIGDGASDTQYF. Using reference TRBV19 and TRBJ2-3 for the parts outside the CDR3, the full variable domain is DGGITQSPKYLFRKEGQNVTLSCEQNLNHDAMYWYRQDPGQGLRLIYYSQIVNDFQKGDIAEGYSVSREKKESFPLTVTSAQKNPTAFYLCASSIGDGASDTQYFGPGTRLTVL.

The genes are TRBV24-1 and TRBJ2-2; 11 bases are a match to TRBD1. CDR1 and CDR2 (germline): KGHDR, SFDVKD. The CDR3 sequence is 15 residues long. CDR3 nucleotides: TGTGCTAGGACAGGGGGCAGCGCGAACACCGGGGAGCTGTTTTTT. Amino acids: CARTGGSANTGELFF.

This clonotype was seen just once. A read error may produce the germline difference seen at one junction end. The rearrangement uses TRBV15 and TRBJ1-2; tentative D call: TRBD1 (5 bases). The CDR3 totals 17 residues. Germline V gives CDR1 LNHNV, CDR2 YYDKDF (reference sequence). CDR3 amino acids: CATSRGRTGAFNYGDTF. The CDR3, as DNA: TGTGCCACCAGCAGAGGAAGAACCGGGGCATTTAACTATGGCGACACCTTC.

This clonotype appeared a few times. J is TRBJ2-5 and V is TRBV7-8; D possibly corresponds to TRBD2 (6 bases). From germline, CDR1 is SGHVS and CDR2 FQNEAQ. This CDR3 has 13 residues. V was shortened by 8 bases and J by 2 bases, with 12 bases between the two germline ends. CDR3 loop: CASWSTSQETQYF. The CDR3 DNA follows: TGTGCCAGCTGGTCGACTAGTCAAGAGACCCAGTACTTC.